Listed below are T cell receptor beta chains from one sample, sequenced in a study of cytotoxic CD8 clonotypes in ibrutinib-treated CLL. TCRdb's copy holds only in-frame clones and misses some; the assay was immunoSEQ multiplex PCR. Of roughly 180,000 clones listed, approximately 80% are singletons. The sample was PBMCs, taken after 24 months of ibrutinib treatment. The source is a human donor with chronic lymphocytic leukemia. Both conserved end residues are part of each CDR3. A D gene is named only where the DNA matches it firmly. Clone size appears in some rows only: once, few, many, or a class for an expanded clone.

d_call,v_call,cdr3_length,clone_size,j_call,cdr3_aa,cdr3_nt
TRBD1,TRBV28,15,.,TRBJ2-7,CASSLGLGGSYEQYF,TGTGCCAGCAGTTTGGGCCTAGGGGGCTCGTACGAGCAGTACTTC
TRBD1,TRBV28,15,.,TRBJ2-7,CASSPGQGISYEQYF,TGTGCCAGCAGCCCAGGACAGGGAATCTCCTACGAGCAGTACTTC
.,TRBV7-6,14,.,TRBJ2-3,CASSLNPGADTQYF,TGTGCCAGCAGCTTAAACCCGGGGGCAGATACGCAGTATTTT
TRBD2,TRBV5-3,12,.,TRBJ2-5,CARSLERGTQYF,TGTGCCAGAAGCTTGGAGCGGGGGACCCAGTACTTC
TRBD2,TRBV10-3,16,.,TRBJ2-5,CAISESWLAGKETQYF,TGTGCCATCAGTGAGTCGTGGCTAGCGGGCAAAGAGACCCAGTACTTC
TRBD1,TRBV18,16,.,TRBJ1-5,CASSPPDRVINQPQHF,TGTGCCAGCTCACCACCGGACAGGGTCATCAATCAGCCCCAGCATTTT
.,TRBV20-1,10,.,TRBJ2-7,CSAPSYEQYF,TGCAGTGCCCCTTCCTACGAGCAGTACTTC
.,TRBV2,17,.,TRBJ1-3,CASSQHSGRTSGNTIYF,TGTGCCAGCAGTCAGCACTCCGGACGGACCTCTGGAAACACCATATATTTT
.,TRBV5-6,16,.,TRBJ2-7,CASSLVPGRRFWEQYF,TGTGCCAGCAGCTTGGTCCCGGGACGTAGATTTTGGGAGCAGTACTTC
TRBD1,TRBV30,13,once,TRBJ1-5,CAWTLRGNQPQHF,TGTGCCTGGACTCTCAGGGGGAATCAGCCCCAGCATTTT
.,TRBV19,14,.,TRBJ2-2,CASRSVPNTGELFF,TGTGCCAGTAGATCTGTCCCGAACACCGGGGAGCTGTTTTTT
TRBD1,TRBV6-5,14,.,TRBJ1-1,CASRKDRGPTEAFF,TGTGCCAGCAGAAAGGACAGGGGGCCCACTGAAGCTTTCTTT
.,TRBV30,14,.,TRBJ1-1,CACPQGSMNTEAFF,TGTGCCTGCCCTCAAGGATCCATGAACACTGAAGCTTTCTTT
.,TRBV5-8,16,.,TRBJ2-1,CASSLNPGTSLNEQFF,TGTGCCAGCAGCTTGAACCCCGGGACATCCCTCAATGAGCAGTTCTTC
TRBD1,TRBV9,14,.,TRBJ2-1,CASSPLRQGNEQFF,TGTGCCAGCAGCCCACTGAGACAGGGCAATGAGCAGTTCTTC
.,TRBV30,12,few,TRBJ1-1,CAWYNTYTEAFF,TGTGCCTGGTATAACACATACACTGAAGCTTTCTTT
.,TRBV28,14,.,TRBJ2-5,CASSSPNLKETQYF,TGTGCCAGCAGTTCCCCTAATTTAAAAGAGACCCAGTACTTC
.,TRBV18,14,.,TRBJ1-4,CASSPSGRGEKLFF,TGTGCCAGCTCACCATCCGGGAGGGGAGAAAAACTGTTTTTT
TRBD1,TRBV15,16,.,TRBJ1-4,CATSTGTGYPNEKLFF,TGTGCCACCAGCACCGGGACAGGGTATCCTAATGAAAAACTGTTTTTT
.,TRBV4-1,16,.,TRBJ2-2,CASSQGEGAVTGELFF,TGCGCCAGCAGCCAAGGGGAGGGGGCGGTCACCGGGGAGCTGTTTTTT
TRBD1,TRBV6-5,10,.,TRBJ1-1,CASGDREAFF,TGTGCCAGCGGGGACAGAGAAGCTTTCTTT
.,TRBV28,11,.,TRBJ1-5,CASSNNQPQHF,TGTGCCAGCAGTAATAATCAGCCCCAGCATTTT
.,TRBV28,11,.,TRBJ1-3,CASSSGHTIYF,TGTGCCAGCAGTTCAGGGCACACCATATATTTT
TRBD2,TRBV29-1,15,.,TRBJ2-1,CSGIIQAGGWDEQFF,TGCAGCGGTATTATCCAGGCGGGAGGGTGGGATGAGCAGTTCTTC
TRBD2,TRBV5-1,15,.,TRBJ2-7,CASRRLAGVDYEQYF,TGCGCCAGCAGGCGACTAGCGGGAGTGGACTACGAGCAGTACTTC
.,TRBV6-5,11,.,TRBJ1-2,CASSSVEGYTF,TGTGCCAGCAGCTCCGTTGAAGGCTACACCTTC
.,TRBV21-1,11,many,TRBJ1-1,CASSKRTEAFF,TGTGCCAGCAGCAAACGCACTGAAGCTTTCTTT
TRBD1,TRBV6-5,13,.,TRBJ2-3,CASRWDRAYTQYF,TGTGCCAGCAGATGGGACAGGGCTTATACGCAGTATTTT
.,TRBV10-3,17,.,TRBJ1-5,CAISESGAGRPYGPQHF,TGTGCCATCAGTGAGTCAGGGGCAGGGAGGCCATATGGGCCCCAGCATTTT
TRBD2,TRBV28,15,.,TRBJ2-7,CASRSGTSGSYEQYF,TGTGCCAGCAGATCGGGGACTAGCGGGAGCTACGAGCAGTACTTC
.,TRBV7-9,14,.,TRBJ1-3,CASSLEAQRNTIYF,TGTGCCAGCAGCTTAGAGGCGCAGAGAAACACCATATATTTT
TRBD1,TRBV7-9,14,.,TRBJ2-3,CASRLQGQSDTQYF,TGTGCCAGCAGGTTACAGGGGCAGTCAGATACGCAGTATTTT
TRBD1,TRBV19,16,once,TRBJ2-1,CASTMRGPLADNEQFF,TGTGCCAGTACCATGAGGGGGCCCCTCGCCGACAATGAGCAGTTCTTC
.,TRBV7-2,18,.,TRBJ2-7,CASSLVLLSYRSGYEQYF,TGTGCCAGCAGCTTAGTACTCCTTTCTTACAGGTCGGGCTACGAGCAGTACTTC
.,TRBV7-3,15,.,TRBJ2-3,CASSLTYSATDTQYF,TGTGCCAGCAGCTTAACCTATAGCGCCACAGATACGCAGTATTTT